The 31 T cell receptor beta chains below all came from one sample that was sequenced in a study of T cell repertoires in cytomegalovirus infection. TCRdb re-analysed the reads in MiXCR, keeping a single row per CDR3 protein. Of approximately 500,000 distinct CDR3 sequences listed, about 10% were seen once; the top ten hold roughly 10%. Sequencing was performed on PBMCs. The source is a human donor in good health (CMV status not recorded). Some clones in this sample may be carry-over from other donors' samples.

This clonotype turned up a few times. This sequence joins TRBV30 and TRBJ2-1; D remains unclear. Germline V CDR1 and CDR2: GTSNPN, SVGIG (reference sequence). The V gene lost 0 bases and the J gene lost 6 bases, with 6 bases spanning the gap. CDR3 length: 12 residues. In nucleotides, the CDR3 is TGTGCCTGGAGTGTACTGCGCAATGAGCAGTTCTTC. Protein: CAWSVLRNEQFF.

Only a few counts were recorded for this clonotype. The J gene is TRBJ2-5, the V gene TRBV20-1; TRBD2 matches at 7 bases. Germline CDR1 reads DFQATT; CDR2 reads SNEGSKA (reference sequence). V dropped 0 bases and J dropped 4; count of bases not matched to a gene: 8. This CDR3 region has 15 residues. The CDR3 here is CSARDRGGYRETQYF. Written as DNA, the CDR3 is TGCAGTGCTAGAGATCGCGGGGGTTACAGAGAGACCCAGTACTTC.

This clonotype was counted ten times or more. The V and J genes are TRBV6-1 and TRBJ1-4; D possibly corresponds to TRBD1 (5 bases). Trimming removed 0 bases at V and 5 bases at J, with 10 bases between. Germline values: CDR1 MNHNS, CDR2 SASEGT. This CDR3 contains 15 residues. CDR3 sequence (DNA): TGTGCCAGCAGTGAAGCGCCGACAGTGAATGAAAAACTGTTTTTT. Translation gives CASSEAPTVNEKLFF.

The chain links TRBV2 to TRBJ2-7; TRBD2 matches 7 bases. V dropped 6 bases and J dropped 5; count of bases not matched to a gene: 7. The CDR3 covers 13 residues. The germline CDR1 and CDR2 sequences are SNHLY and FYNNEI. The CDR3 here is CASRAGVVDEQYF. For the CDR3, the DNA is TGTGCCAGCAGGGCGGGAGTGGTGGACGAGCAGTACTTC.

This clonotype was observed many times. CDR3 in amino acids: CASSFTGADTQYF. The DNA of the CDR3 is TGTGCCAGCAGCTTCACTGGCGCAGATACGCAGTATTTT. This rearrangement joins TRBV7-3 to TRBJ2-3; no firm D call. V lost 3 bases to trimming and J lost 4 bases, with 8 bases between them. Germline V gives CDR1 SGHTA, CDR2 FQGTGA. The CDR3 covers 13 residues.

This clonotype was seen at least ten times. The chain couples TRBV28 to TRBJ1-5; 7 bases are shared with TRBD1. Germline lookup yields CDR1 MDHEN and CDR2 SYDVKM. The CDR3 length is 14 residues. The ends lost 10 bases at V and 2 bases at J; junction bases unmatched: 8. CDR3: CATLRQGGNQPQHF. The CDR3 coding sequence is TGTGCCACCCTTAGACAGGGCGGCAATCAGCCCCAGCATTTT. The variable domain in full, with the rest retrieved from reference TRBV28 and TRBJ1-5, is DVKVTQSSRYLVKRTGEKVFLECVQDMDHENMFWYRQDPGLGLRLIYFSYDVKMKEKGDIPEGYSVSREKKERFSLILESASTNQTSMYLCATLRQGGNQPQHFGDGTRLSIL.

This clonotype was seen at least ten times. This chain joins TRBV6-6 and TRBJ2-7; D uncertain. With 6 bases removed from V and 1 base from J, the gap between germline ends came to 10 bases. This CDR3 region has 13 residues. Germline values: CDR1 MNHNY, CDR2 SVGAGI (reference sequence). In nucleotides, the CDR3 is TGTGCCAGCAGGAGGTTCGGTTCCTACGAGCAGTACTTC. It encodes CASRRFGSYEQYF.

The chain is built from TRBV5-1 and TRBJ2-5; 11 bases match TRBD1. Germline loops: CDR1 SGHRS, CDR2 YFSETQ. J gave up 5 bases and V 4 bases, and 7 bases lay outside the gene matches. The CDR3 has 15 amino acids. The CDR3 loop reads CASSQGQGAVETQYF. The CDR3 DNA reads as TGCGCCAGCAGCCAAGGACAGGGGGCTGTGGAGACCCAGTACTTC.

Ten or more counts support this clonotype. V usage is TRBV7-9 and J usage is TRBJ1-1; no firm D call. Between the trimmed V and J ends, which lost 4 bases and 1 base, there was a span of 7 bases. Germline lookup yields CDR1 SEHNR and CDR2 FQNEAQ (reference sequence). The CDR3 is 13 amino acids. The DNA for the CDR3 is TGTGCCAGCAGCTATACGGGGAACACTGAAGCTTTCTTT. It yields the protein CASSYTGNTEAFF.

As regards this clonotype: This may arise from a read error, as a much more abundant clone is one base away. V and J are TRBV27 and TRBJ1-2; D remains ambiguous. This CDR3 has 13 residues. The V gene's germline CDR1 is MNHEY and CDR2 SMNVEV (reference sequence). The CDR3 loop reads CSSSLSPNYGYTF. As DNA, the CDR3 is TGTTCCAGCAGTTTATCACCTAACTATGGCTACACCTTC.

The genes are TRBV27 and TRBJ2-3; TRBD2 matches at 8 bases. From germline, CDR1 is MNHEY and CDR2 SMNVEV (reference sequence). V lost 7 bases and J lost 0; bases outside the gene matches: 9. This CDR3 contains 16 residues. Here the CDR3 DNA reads TGTGCCAGCACCCTCAGACTAGCGACCAGCACAGATACGCAGTATTTT. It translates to CASTLRLATSTDTQYF.

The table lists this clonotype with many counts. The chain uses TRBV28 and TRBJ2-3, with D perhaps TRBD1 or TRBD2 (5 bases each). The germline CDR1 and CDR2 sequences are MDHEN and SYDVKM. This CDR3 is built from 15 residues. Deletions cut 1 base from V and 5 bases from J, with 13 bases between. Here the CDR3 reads CASSLLIGAGDTQYF. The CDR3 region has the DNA TGTGCCAGCAGTTTATTAATCGGGGCGGGAGATACGCAGTATTTT.

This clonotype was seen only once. The chain's CDR3 is CSVESGEQYF. In DNA, the CDR3 is TGCAGCGTTGAATCAGGCGAGCAGTACTTC. The genes are TRBV29-1 and TRBJ2-7; no reliable D call. The CDR3 is made up of 10 amino acids. Germline-derived CDR1 and CDR2 are SQVTM and ANQGSEA. Trimming took 2 bases from V and 6 from J, leaving 5 bases between them.

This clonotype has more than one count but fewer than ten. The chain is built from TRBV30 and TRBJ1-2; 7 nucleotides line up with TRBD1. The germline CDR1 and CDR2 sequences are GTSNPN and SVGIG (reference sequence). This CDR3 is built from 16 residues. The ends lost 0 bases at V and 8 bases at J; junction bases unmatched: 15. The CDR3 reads CAWSVPWTGVNLGYTF. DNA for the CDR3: TGTGCCTGGAGTGTCCCCTGGACAGGCGTCAATCTCGGCTACACCTTC. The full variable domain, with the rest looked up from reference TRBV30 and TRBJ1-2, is SQTIHQWPATLVQPVGSPLSLECTVEGTSNPNLYWYRQAAGRGLQLLFYSVGIGQISSEVPQNLSASRPQDRQFILSSKKLLLSDSGFYLCAWSVPWTGVNLGYTFGSGTRLTVV.

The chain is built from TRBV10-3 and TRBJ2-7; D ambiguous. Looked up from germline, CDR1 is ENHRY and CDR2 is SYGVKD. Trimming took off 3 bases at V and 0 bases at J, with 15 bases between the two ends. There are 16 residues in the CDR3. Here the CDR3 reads CAISEELQILSYEQYF. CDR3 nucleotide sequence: TGTGCCATCAGTGAAGAATTACAGATCCTCTCCTACGAGCAGTACTTC.

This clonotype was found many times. CDR3 protein: CASRAGQGSYGYTF. CDR3 coding DNA: TGTGCCAGTAGGGCGGGACAGGGCTCCTATGGCTACACCTTC. The rearrangement joins TRBV19 to TRBJ1-2; 9 bases agree with TRBD1. V gave up 6 bases and J gave up 4 bases; unmatched junction bases: 6. From germline, CDR1 is LNHDA and CDR2 SQIVND (reference sequence). There are 14 residues in the CDR3.

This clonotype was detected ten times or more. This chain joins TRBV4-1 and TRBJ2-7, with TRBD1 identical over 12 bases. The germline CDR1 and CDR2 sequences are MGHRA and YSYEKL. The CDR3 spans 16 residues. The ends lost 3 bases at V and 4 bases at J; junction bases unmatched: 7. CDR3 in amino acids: CASSHSGTGGVYEQYF. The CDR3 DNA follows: TGCGCCAGCAGCCACTCCGGGACAGGGGGCGTGTACGAGCAGTACTTC.

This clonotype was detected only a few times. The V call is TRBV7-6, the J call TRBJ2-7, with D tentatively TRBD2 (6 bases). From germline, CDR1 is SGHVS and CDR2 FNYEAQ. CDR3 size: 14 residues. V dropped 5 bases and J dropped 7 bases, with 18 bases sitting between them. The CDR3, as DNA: TGTGCCAGCAGCCACTCGACCGGCCGGGGGGAGCAGTACTTC. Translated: CASSHSTGRGEQYF.

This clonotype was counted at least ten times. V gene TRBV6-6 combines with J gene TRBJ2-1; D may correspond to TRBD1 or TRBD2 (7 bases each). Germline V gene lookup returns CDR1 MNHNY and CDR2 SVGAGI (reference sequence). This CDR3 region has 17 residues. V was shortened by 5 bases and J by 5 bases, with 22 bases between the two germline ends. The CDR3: CASSAPVGRGQNNEQFF. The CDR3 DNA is TGTGCCAGCAGTGCCCCAGTGGGGAGGGGGCAAAACAATGAGCAGTTCTTC.

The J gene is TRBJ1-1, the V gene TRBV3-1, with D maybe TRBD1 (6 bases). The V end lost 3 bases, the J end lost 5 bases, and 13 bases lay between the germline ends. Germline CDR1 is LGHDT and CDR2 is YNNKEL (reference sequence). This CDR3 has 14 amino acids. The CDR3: CASSQGGVGTEAFF. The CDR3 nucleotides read TGTGCCAGCAGCCAGGGGGGCGTAGGGACTGAAGCTTTCTTT.

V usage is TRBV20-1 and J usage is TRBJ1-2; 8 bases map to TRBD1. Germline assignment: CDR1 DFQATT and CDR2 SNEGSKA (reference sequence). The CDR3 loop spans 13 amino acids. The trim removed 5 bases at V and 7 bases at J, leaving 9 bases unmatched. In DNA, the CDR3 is TGCAGTGCTGATCGCCGGACAGGGAGTGGCTACACCTTC. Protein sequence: CSADRRTGSGYTF.

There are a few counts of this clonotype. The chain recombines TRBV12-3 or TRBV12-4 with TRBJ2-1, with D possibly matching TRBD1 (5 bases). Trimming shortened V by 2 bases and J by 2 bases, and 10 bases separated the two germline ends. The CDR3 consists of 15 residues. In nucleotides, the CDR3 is TGTGCCAGCAGTTTACTCAGGGTCACCTACAATGAGCAGTTCTTC. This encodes CASSLLRVTYNEQFF.

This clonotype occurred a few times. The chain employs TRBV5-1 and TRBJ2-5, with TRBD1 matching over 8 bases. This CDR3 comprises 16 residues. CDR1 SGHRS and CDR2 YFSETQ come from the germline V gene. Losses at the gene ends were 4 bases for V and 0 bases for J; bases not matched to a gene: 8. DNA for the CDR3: TGCGCCAGCAGCGGGTACAGGGGGAAGTACCAAGAGACCCAGTACTTC. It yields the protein CASSGYRGKYQETQYF.

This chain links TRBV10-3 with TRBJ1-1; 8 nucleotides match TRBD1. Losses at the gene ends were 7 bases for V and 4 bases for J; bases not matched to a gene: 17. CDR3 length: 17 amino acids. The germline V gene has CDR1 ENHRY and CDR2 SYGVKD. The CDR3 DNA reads TGTGCCATCACCACGGGCAGACAGGGGAGGACGGGCACTGAAGCTTTCTTT. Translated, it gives CAITTGRQGRTGTEAFF.

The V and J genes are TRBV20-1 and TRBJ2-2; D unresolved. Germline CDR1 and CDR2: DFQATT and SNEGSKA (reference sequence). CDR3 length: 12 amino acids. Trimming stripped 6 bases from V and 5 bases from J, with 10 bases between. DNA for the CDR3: TGCAGTGCAAACCCGTCGACCGGGGAGCTGTTTTTT. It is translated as CSANPSTGELFF.

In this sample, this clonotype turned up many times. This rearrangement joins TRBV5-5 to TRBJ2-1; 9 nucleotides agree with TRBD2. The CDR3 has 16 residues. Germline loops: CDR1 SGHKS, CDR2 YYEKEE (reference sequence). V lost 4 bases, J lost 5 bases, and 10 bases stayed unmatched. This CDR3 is CASSPSRGGVHNEQFF. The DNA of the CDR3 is TGTGCCAGCAGCCCGTCGCGCGGGGGGGTCCACAATGAGCAGTTCTTC.

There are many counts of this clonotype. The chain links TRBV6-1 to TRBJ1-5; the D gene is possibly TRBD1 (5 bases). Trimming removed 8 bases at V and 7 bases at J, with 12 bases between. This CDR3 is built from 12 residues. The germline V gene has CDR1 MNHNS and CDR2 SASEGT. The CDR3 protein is CASSKGLQPQHF. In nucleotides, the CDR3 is TGTGCCAGCTCCAAGGGACTCCAGCCCCAGCATTTT.

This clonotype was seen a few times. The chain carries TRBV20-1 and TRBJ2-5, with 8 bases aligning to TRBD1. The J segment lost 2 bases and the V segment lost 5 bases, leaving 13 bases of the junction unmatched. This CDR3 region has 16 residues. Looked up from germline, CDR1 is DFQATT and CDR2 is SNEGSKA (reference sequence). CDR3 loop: CSAGFNDRGPQETQYF. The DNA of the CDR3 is TGCAGTGCTGGGTTTAATGACAGGGGACCTCAAGAGACCCAGTACTTC.

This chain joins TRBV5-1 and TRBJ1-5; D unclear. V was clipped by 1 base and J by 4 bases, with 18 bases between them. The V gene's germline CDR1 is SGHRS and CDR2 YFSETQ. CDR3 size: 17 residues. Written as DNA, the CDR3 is TGCGCCAGCAGCTTGAACGGTATGCGGGGAAGGAATCAGCCCCAGCATTTT. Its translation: CASSLNGMRGRNQPQHF.

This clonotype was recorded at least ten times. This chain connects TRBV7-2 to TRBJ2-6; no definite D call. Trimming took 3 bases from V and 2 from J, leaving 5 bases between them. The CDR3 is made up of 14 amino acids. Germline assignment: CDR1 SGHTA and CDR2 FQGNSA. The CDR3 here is CASSLLPGANVLTF. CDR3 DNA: TGTGCCAGCAGCTTGCTACCTGGGGCCAACGTCCTGACTTTC.

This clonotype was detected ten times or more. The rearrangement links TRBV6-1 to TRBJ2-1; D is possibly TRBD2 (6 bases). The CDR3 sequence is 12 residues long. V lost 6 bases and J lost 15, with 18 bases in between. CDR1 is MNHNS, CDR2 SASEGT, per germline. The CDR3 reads CASRALTSSGFF. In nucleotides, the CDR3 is TGTGCCAGCAGAGCGTTGACTAGTTCGGGGTTCTTC.